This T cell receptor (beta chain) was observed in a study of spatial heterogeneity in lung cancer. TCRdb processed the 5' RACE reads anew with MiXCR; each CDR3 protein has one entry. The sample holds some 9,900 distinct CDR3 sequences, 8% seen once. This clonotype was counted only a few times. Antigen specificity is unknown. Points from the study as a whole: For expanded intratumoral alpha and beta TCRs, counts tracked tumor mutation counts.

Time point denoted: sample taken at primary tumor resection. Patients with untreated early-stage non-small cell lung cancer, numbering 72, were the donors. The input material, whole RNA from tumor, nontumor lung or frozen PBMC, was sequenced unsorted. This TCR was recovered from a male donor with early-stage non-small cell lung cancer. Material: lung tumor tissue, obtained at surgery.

CDR3 sequence: CAWSPQGRPYEQYF. In DNA form, the CDR3 reads TGTGCCTGGAGTCCGCAGGGCCGCCCCTACGAGCAGTACTTC. The chain has TRBV30 and TRBJ2-7, with D perhaps TRBD1 (5 bases). With 2 bases removed from V and 2 bases from J, the gap between germline ends came to 13 bases. CDR3 size: 14 residues. The germline V gene encodes CDR1 GTSNPN and CDR2 SVGIG (reference sequence).